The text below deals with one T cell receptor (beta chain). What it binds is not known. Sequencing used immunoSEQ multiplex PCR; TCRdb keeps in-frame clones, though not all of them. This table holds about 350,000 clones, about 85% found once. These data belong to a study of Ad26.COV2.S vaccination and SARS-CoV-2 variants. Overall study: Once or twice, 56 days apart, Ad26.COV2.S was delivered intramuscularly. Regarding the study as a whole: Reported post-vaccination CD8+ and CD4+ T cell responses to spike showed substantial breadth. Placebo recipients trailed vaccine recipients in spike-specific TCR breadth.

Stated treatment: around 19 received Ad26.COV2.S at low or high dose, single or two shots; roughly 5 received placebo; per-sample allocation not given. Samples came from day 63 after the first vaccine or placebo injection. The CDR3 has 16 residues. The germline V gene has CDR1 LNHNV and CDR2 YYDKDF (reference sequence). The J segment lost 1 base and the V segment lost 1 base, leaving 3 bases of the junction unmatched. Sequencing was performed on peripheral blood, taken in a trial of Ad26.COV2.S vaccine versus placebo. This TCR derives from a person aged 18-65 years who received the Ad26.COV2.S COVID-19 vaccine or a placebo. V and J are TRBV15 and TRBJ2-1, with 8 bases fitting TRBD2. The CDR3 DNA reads TGTGCCACCAGCAGAGTCGGCGGGGGGTCCTACAATGAGCAGTTCTTC. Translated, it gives CATSRVGGGSYNEQFF.